The 6 T cell receptor beta chains below were found in one sample sequenced in a study of blood T cell repertoires in COVID-19 (TCRdb year 2020). The library was prepared using the immunoSEQ multiplex PCR assay. TCRdb holds this immuneACCESS table with in-frame rearrangements only. Some clones are missing; in checked studies, unresolved V genes explain under half, and the rest has no known cause. The sample includes over 100,000 clones, with 80% to 95% observed a single time. Jointly, the top ten make up 1.5% to 2% of the sample. Sequencing was done on a sample of peripheral blood. Every receptor here comes from a woman aged 45-60 years with COVID-19, enrolled during active disease.

Here the CDR3 reads CASSSAGMYEQYF. CDR3 nucleotide sequence: TGTGCCAGCAGTTCGGCAGGGATGTACGAGCAGTACTTC. This chain uses TRBV6-5 with TRBJ2-7; possibly TRBD1 for D (5 bases). The germline V and J ends were trimmed by 4 bases and 4 bases, with 11 bases remaining between them. Germline V gives CDR1 MNHEY, CDR2 SVGAGI. The CDR3 consists of 13 residues.

In this sample, this clone turned up once. V gene TRBV15 combines with J gene TRBJ2-5; D is ambiguous. V was cut by 3 bases and J by 5 bases, with 10 bases left in between. The CDR3 runs to 13 residues. Germline CDR1 and CDR2: LNHNV and YYDKDF (reference sequence). In nucleotides, the CDR3 is TGTGCCACCAGCAGTGCCCTAGAGGAGACCCAGTACTTC. This translates into CATSSALEETQYF.

In DNA form, the CDR3 reads TGCGCCAGCAGCTTGGGACAGGGGCCACTCTCCTACGAGCAGTACTTC. It specifies CASSLGQGPLSYEQYF. This chain connects TRBV5-1 to TRBJ2-7; 8 nucleotides align to TRBD1. J gave up 0 bases and V 0 bases, and 5 bases lay outside the gene matches. CDR3 length: 16 amino acids. Germline CDR1 reads SGHRS; CDR2 reads YFSETQ.

The chain carries TRBV6-2 or TRBV6-3 and TRBJ2-2, with D maybe TRBD2 (6 bases). The CDR3 has 17 amino acids. Germline V gene lookup returns CDR1 MNHEY and CDR2 SVGEGT. Trimming left V 6 bases short and J 0 bases short, with 17 bases between. In nucleotides, the CDR3 is TGTGCCAGCAGCGGGTTTAAGAGGGACTCGAACACCGGGGAGCTGTTTTTT. Its translation is CASSGFKRDSNTGELFF.

Only one count was recorded for this clone. This rearrangement joins TRBV6-2 or TRBV6-3 to TRBJ2-1, with a possible D match to TRBD2 (5 bases). Per germline, CDR1 MNHEY and CDR2 SVGEGT. Trimming took off 4 bases at V and 7 bases at J, with 17 bases between the two ends. CDR3 length equals 15 residues. CDR3 in amino acids: CASSLRTSGINEQFF. The CDR3, as DNA: TGTGCCAGCAGTTTGAGAACTAGTGGTATAAATGAGCAGTTCTTC.

This clone was picked up one time. This sequence joins TRBV28 and TRBJ1-2; D is undetermined. Germline V CDR1 and CDR2: MDHEN, SYDVKM. V was clipped by 4 bases and J by 4 bases, with 10 bases between them. The length of the CDR3 is 13 residues. In DNA, the CDR3 is TGTGCCAGCAGTTGGGTAGGGAGCTATGGCTACACCTTC. Translating it yields CASSWVGSYGYTF.